The table lists the clone carrying this TCR beta chain with a count of one. The antigen is undetermined. This sample stems from a study of Graves' ophthalmopathy and Graves' hyperthyroidism. Study details: No treatment had been given when peripheral blood was collected at initial diagnosis.

The CDR3 covers 16 residues. Trimming left V 0 bases short and J 1 base short, with 14 bases between. Germline loops: CDR1 SGHKS, CDR2 YYEKEE (reference sequence). For repertoire sequencing, the TCR beta CDR3 regions were amplified from RNA transcripts. Second-round multiplex PCR followed a first-round RT-PCR using HTBI primers. TCRdb analysed the multiplex PCR reads with MiXCR anew, one entry per CDR3 protein. The sample consists of 600,000 to 700,000 distinct CDR3 sequences, over 40% of them appearing once. The diagnostic workup employed clinical symptoms, serum thyroxine, TRAb, thyroid ultrasound and orbital computed tomography. General study findings and limits: Among expanded thyroid clonotypes above 0.001 frequency, most also occurred in blood.

The source is an adult man with Graves' ophthalmopathy. This chain links TRBV5-5 with TRBJ2-7; D is perhaps TRBD2 (5 bases). Material: peripheral blood. The CDR3 here is CASSLVTGYSSYEQYF. The CDR3 bases are TGTGCCAGCAGCTTGGTTACGGGGTATAGTTCCTACGAGCAGTACTTC.